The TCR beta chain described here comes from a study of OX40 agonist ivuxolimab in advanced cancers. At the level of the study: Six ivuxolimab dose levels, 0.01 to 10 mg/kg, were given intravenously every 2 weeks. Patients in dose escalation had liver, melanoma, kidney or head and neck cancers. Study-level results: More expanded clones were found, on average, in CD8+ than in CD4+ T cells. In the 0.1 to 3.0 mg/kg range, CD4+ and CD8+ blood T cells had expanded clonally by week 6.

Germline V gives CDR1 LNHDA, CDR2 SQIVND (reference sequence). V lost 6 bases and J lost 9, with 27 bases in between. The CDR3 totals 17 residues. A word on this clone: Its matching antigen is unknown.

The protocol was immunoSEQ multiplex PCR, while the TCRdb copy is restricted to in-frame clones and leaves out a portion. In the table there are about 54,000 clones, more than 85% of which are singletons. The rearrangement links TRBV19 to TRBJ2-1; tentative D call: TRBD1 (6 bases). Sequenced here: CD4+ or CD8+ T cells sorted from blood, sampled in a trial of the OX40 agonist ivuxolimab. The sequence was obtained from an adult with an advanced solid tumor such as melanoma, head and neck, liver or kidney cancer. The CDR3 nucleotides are TGTGCCAGTAGACGAACCCAGACAGGCCGACATCTCGGTGAGCAGTTCTTC. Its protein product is CASRRTQTGRHLGEQFF. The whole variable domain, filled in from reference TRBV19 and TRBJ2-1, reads DGGITQSPKYLFRKEGQNVTLSCEQNLNHDAMYWYRQDPGQGLRLIYYSQIVNDFQKGDIAEGYSVSREKKESFPLTVTSAQKNPTAFYLCASRRTQTGRHLGEQFFGPGTRLTVL.